These 8 T cell receptor beta chains came from one sample sequenced in a study of shared clonotypes between healthy human individuals. The table came from immunoSEQ multiplex PCR; TCRdb's copy has only in-frame clones and leaves some out. The table shows some 650,000 clones, with around 97% occurring only once. The sequencing sample was made of naive CD4+ T cells sorted from blood. Subset described: CD45RA+ positively selected. The receptor set was obtained from a woman in her 30s in good health.

Comments on this clone: This specimen includes other DNA sequences encoding the same CDR3. The V call is TRBV9, the J call TRBJ2-7; D may match TRBD1 or TRBD2 (5 bases each). V dropped 0 bases and J dropped 6 bases, with 10 bases sitting between them. CDR1 and CDR2 from the germline V gene are SGDLS and YYNGEE. The length of the CDR3 is 13 residues. This chain's CDR3 is CASSVVGAGEQYF. Written as DNA, the CDR3 is TGTGCCAGCAGCGTAGTTGGGGCGGGCGAGCAGTACTTC. Together with reference TRBV9 and TRBJ2-7, the CDR3 gives the full variable domain: DSGVTQTPKHLITATGQRVTLRCSPRSGDLSVYWYQQSLDQGLQFLIQYYNGEERAKGNILERFSAQQFPDLHSELNLSSLELGDSALYFCASSVVGAGEQYFGPGTRLTVT.

This rearrangement joins TRBV6-1 to TRBJ1-1, with no clear D. Germline CDR1 MNHNS, CDR2 SASEGT. The V and J ends lost 2 bases and 3 bases respectively, with 10 bases between them. The CDR3 is 14 residues long. The CDR3 is CASSEWASDTEAFF. Here the CDR3 DNA reads TGTGCCAGCAGTGAATGGGCCTCGGACACTGAAGCTTTCTTT.

The chain has TRBV11-2 and TRBJ2-3; 8 positions match TRBD2. CDR3 length: 15 residues. Germline V gene sequence: CDR1 SGHAT, CDR2 FQNNGV. J was trimmed by 5 bases and V by 6 bases; bases with no gene match: 10. The CDR3 spells CASRLLGRAIDTQYF. CDR3 nucleotides: TGTGCCAGCAGACTACTCGGGAGGGCGATAGATACGCAGTATTTT. Full variable domain (rest looked up from reference TRBV11-2 and TRBJ2-3): EAGVAQSPRYKIIEKRQSVAFWCNPISGHATLYWYQQILGQGPKLLIQFQNNGVVDDSQLPKDRFSAERLKGVDSTLKIQPAKLEDSAVYLCASRLLGRAIDTQYFGPGTRLTVL.

The V gene is TRBV6-1, the J gene TRBJ1-4, with TRBD1 matching over 10 bases. Germline values: CDR1 MNHNS, CDR2 SASEGT. This CDR3 has 12 amino acids. V gave up 6 bases and J gave up 16 bases; unmatched junction bases: 8. CDR3: CASRRQGAQAFF. The CDR3 DNA reads as TGTGCCAGCAGACGACAGGGGGCCCAAGCGTTTTTT.

The chain links TRBV10-1 to TRBJ2-7, with a weak D call TRBD2 (5 bases). Germline CDR1 is WNHNN and CDR2 is SYGVQD (reference sequence). CDR3 size: 13 residues. Trimming left V 2 bases short and J 7 bases short, with 12 bases between. The CDR3 reads CASSERGSGEQYF. Written as DNA, the CDR3 is TGCGCCAGCAGTGAGCGGGGTTCGGGGGAGCAGTACTTC.

The chain carries TRBV5-1 and TRBJ2-1; D is possibly TRBD1 (6 bases). The CDR3 length is 17 residues. The germline V and J ends were trimmed by 0 bases and 7 bases, with 20 bases remaining between them. The germline V gene encodes CDR1 SGHRS and CDR2 YFSETQ. The CDR3 region is CASSLDWGRSRYNEQFF. CDR3 nucleotides: TGCGCCAGCAGCTTGGATTGGGGGCGGAGTAGGTATAATGAGCAGTTCTTC.

The DNA of the CDR3 is TGTGCCAGCAGCCCGTGGACTAGCGGGAGGGTAGATACGCAGTATTTT. Protein product: CASSPWTSGRVDTQYF. The chain uses TRBV11-2 and TRBJ2-3; TRBD2 matches at 15 bases. Germline CDR1 and CDR2: SGHAT and FQNNGV. J gave up 5 bases and V 5 bases, and 5 bases lay outside the gene matches. This CDR3 contains 16 residues.

This chain connects TRBV6-5 to TRBJ2-7; tentative D call: TRBD2 (5 bases). Trimming left V 0 bases short and J 0 bases short, with 9 bases between. The CDR3 is made up of 15 amino acids. Germline-derived CDR1 and CDR2 are MNHEY and SVGAGI. CDR3 bases: TGTGCCAGCAGTTACTCGAGACTATCCTCCTACGAGCAGTACTTC. Protein product: CASSYSRLSSYEQYF.